This TCR beta chain comes out of a study of blood T cell repertoires in COVID-19 (dated by TCRdb to the early 2020s). In the study overall: The collaborator samples originated in the United States, Italy and Spain and spanned the acute and convalescent phases of COVID-19. The repertoires were released in a freely available public database meant as a resource for research on the immune response to SARS-CoV-2. Samples came from the ongoing ImmuneRACE study (first 160 participants) plus 1,254 subjects from 6 global collaborators. Where available, HLA class I and class II types were taken from metadata supplied by the sample provider and were not determined by assay-based typing. The prospective study material was composed of cDNA or gDNA derived from T cells, B-cell-depleted T cells, or PBMCs. Sample metadata almost always included a de-identified subject ID, COVID-19 status, age in years and sex. Deeply sampled blood TCRbeta repertoires from subjects exposed to, actively infected with, or recovered from COVID-19 were included in the dataset. General conclusions and limits of the study: Clinical and demographic metadata were provided uncurated, with the amount varying by source and participant.

The CDR3 sequence holds 15 residues, the cysteine and phenylalanine included. Just the 45-base CDR3 DNA is kept, in frame starting at base 1. Trimming at the junction amounts to 1 base on V and 0 bases on J, and the germline ends lie 8 bases apart. The germline V gene specifies MGHRA as CDR1 and YSYEKL as CDR2. Participants in the prospective study were enrolled through a virtual design, were aged roughly 18 to 90 years, and lived in roughly 24 United States geographic areas. In the prospective study, cohorts were assigned on the basis of participant-reported clinical history obtained from a screening survey and a study questionnaire. Recovered participants in ImmuneRACE Cohort 3 were defined by two consecutive negative NP/OP PCR tests, clearance by a healthcare professional, or resolution of symptoms. Each participant in the prospective study had whole blood, serum and a nasopharyngeal or oropharyngeal swab collected by mobile phlebotomists. Prospective study participants could optionally give additional blood draws and questionnaires over an approximately 2-month period. Prospective study blood samples were shipped either frozen or at room temperature before DNA extraction.

TCRbeta CDR3 regions were amplified from genomic DNA by means of the immunoSEQ Assay, a bias-controlled multiplex PCR. The published analysis was carried out like this. Nucleated cell counts per sample were estimated from amplification of reference gene primers within the assay. To quantify the absolute abundance of each unique TCRbeta CDR3 rearrangement, sequence reads were collapsed and filtered. For each sample, productive Simpson clonality was calculated as the square root of Simpson's diversity index across productive rearrangements. The table was pulled from immuneACCESS by TCRdb, which kept in-frame rearrangements only. Such tables lose some clones; where checked, under half of the loss comes from unresolved V genes, and the rest has no known cause. The V and J calls and clone size come from that table; D and trimming were worked out from the DNA. The sample has about 380,000 clones on record, more than 70% of them singletons. The ten most abundant clones make up more than 0.95% of the sample.

About this clone: The antigen it binds to is not known. No base quality values were provided; no much bigger clone lies one nucleotide off.

Sequenced sample: PBMCs or T cells enriched from blood (not recorded which). This chain is built from TRBV4-1 and TRBJ2-3; the D gene cannot be named for sure. This receptor was identified in a woman aged 18 to 35 who had recovered from COVID-19. The sequenced DNA: TGCGCCAGCAGCCAAGTAGCTACTAGCACAGATACGCAGTATTTT. Translated, this gives CASSQVATSTDTQYF.